Listed below are T cell receptor beta chains from one sample, sequenced in a study of cytomegalovirus exposure and HLA in healthy donors. Clones were read by immunoSEQ multiplex PCR, and TCRdb kept only the in-frame ones, dropping some. Of 130,000 or so clones in the sample, 70% to 85% were seen once. Sequencing used PBMCs. These receptors all stem from a woman between 40 and 55 years old in good health and CMV-seronegative. CDR3s include the opening cysteine and the closing phenylalanine or tryptophan. Fields, in order: V gene, clone size, D gene, J gene, CDR3 length, CDR3 protein, CDR3 DNA. The D gene is left open where the match is weak. Not every row has a clone size; where given, it reads once, few, many or a size class.

TRBV23-1	.	TRBD1	TRBJ1-1	15	CASSQRGRLDTEAFF	TGCGCCAGCAGTCAAAGGGGGCGCCTTGATACTGAAGCTTTCTTT
TRBV15	.	.	TRBJ1-5	18	CATSRDEVLGNSNQPQHF	TGTGCCACCAGCAGAGATGAGGTTCTCGGGAATAGCAATCAGCCCCAGCATTTT
TRBV5-6	.	.	TRBJ1-6	16	CASSLVTGGIISPLHF	TGTGCCAGCAGCTTGGTTACAGGTGGGATCATTTCACCCCTCCACTTT
TRBV30	.	.	TRBJ2-7	13	CAWDVSETYEQYF	TGTGCCTGGGATGTCTCAGAAACCTACGAGCAGTACTTC
TRBV7-9	.	.	TRBJ1-1	16	CASSLRGNLAKAEAFF	TGTGCCAGCAGCTTAAGGGGGAACCTTGCTAAGGCTGAAGCTTTCTTT
TRBV28	.	TRBD1	TRBJ2-3	16	CASSLRRDRGADTQYF	TGTGCCAGCAGTTTACGCAGGGACAGGGGGGCAGATACGCAGTATTTT
TRBV6-6	.	TRBD1	TRBJ2-7	12	CASTGTGVEQYF	TGTGCCAGCACCGGGACAGGGGTCGAGCAGTACTTC
TRBV7-6	.	.	TRBJ1-3	13	CASSFATGNTIYF	TGTGCCAGCAGCTTCGCTACTGGAAACACCATATATTTT
TRBV6-5	.	TRBD1	TRBJ2-5	15	CASSYFTGDLGTQYF	TGTGCCAGCAGTTACTTCACAGGGGATTTGGGGACCCAGTACTTC
TRBV28	.	TRBD1	TRBJ1-2	17	CASSSTFRTGIGYGYTF	TGTGCCAGCAGTTCGACTTTTAGGACAGGGATAGGCTATGGCTACACCTTC
TRBV18	once	TRBD2	TRBJ2-7	17	CASSHTTSGRSSYEQYF	TGTGCCAGCTCACATACGACTAGCGGGAGGAGCTCCTACGAGCAGTACTTC
TRBV7-2	once	.	TRBJ1-6	16	CASSLGPGVTNSPLHF	TGTGCCAGCAGCTTAGGACCCGGAGTGACGAATTCACCCCTCCACTTT
TRBV5-6	.	.	TRBJ2-7	14	CASSSQGQGGEQYF	TGTGCCAGCAGCTCTCAGGGGCAGGGCGGCGAGCAGTACTTC
TRBV7-2	.	TRBD1	TRBJ2-1	15	CASSRDRAGYNEQFF	TGTGCCAGCAGCCGTGACAGGGCCGGATACAATGAGCAGTTCTTC
TRBV4-1	.	.	TRBJ2-1	16	CASRQPYGPLGGEQFF	TGCGCCAGCAGACAACCCTACGGGCCGCTTGGAGGTGAGCAGTTCTTC
TRBV13	.	TRBD2	TRBJ2-1	18	CASSLVGFSGTSYNEQFF	TGTGCCAGCAGCTTAGTTGGTTTTAGCGGGACCTCCTACAATGAGCAGTTCTTC
TRBV29-1	once	TRBD2	TRBJ2-3	16	CSVEGGLAGYTDTQYF	TGCAGCGTTGAGGGAGGACTAGCGGGATACACAGATACGCAGTATTTT
TRBV6-5	.	TRBD2	TRBJ2-1	15	CASSYSLAAYNEQFF	TGTGCCAGCAGTTACTCCCTAGCGGCCTACAATGAGCAGTTCTTC
TRBV4-1	.	.	TRBJ2-4	13	CASSQEGLDVQYF	TGCGCCAGCAGCCAAGAGGGCCTGGATGTTCAGTACTTC
TRBV5-6	.	.	TRBJ1-4	14	CASSVRGTNEKLFF	TGTGCCAGCAGTGTAAGGGGCACTAATGAAAAACTGTTTTTT
TRBV6-5	.	TRBD1	TRBJ2-2	14	CASDPRGQGGELFF	TGTGCCAGCGACCCCAGGGGGCAAGGCGGGGAGCTGTTTTTT
TRBV7-3	.	TRBD1	TRBJ1-2	15	CASSLSGTGDYGYTF	TGTGCCAGCAGCTTAAGTGGGACAGGGGACTATGGCTACACCTTC
TRBV29-1	.	TRBD1	TRBJ1-4	12	CSVVAGGRELFF	TGCAGCGTTGTCGCAGGGGGCCGAGAACTGTTTTTT
TRBV28	.	.	TRBJ2-1	16	CASSLSPGDSYNEQFF	TGTGCCAGCAGTTTAAGCCCAGGGGACTCCTACAATGAGCAGTTCTTC
TRBV5-4	few	.	TRBJ2-2	13	CASSTETSGELFF	TGTGCCAGCAGCACAGAAACTAGCGGGGAGCTGTTTTTT
TRBV6-1	.	.	TRBJ2-1	14	CASTLLLAYNEQFF	TGTGCCAGCACCCTCCTCCTAGCGTACAATGAGCAGTTCTTC
TRBV30	.	TRBD1	TRBJ2-7	15	CAWSRWETGVYEQYF	TGTGCCTGGAGCCGGTGGGAGACAGGGGTCTACGAGCAGTACTTC
TRBV28	few	.	TRBJ2-2	13	CASSVLNTGELFF	TGTGCCAGCAGTGTCCTGAACACCGGGGAGCTGTTTTTT
TRBV29-1	.	.	TRBJ1-1	15	CSVLPGGGLNTEAFF	TGCAGCGTTCTTCCGGGCGGGGGGCTGAACACTGAAGCTTTCTTT
TRBV7-8	.	TRBD2	TRBJ2-2	14	CASSSELASGELFF	TGTGCCAGCAGCTCAGAACTAGCGTCCGGGGAGCTGTTTTTT
TRBV21-1	.	.	TRBJ2-5	16	CASSTTRPTAQETQYF	TGTGCCAGCAGCACCACAAGACCGACAGCACAAGAGACCCAGTACTTC
TRBV30	.	.	TRBJ1-5	14	CAWSVMGFNQPQHF	TGTGCCTGGAGTGTTATGGGCTTCAATCAGCCCCAGCATTTT
TRBV14	.	.	TRBJ1-1	17	CASSQDWGVNTLTEAFF	TGTGCCAGCAGCCAAGATTGGGGGGTGAACACTCTTACTGAAGCTTTCTTT
TRBV6-1	.	TRBD2	TRBJ2-1	15	CASSETGLGFNEQFF	TGTGCCAGCAGTGAAACGGGACTAGGTTTCAATGAGCAGTTCTTC
TRBV10-3	.	TRBD2	TRBJ2-1	11	CAISGGWEGFF	TGTGCCATCAGTGGGGGCTGGGAGGGGTTCTTC
TRBV5-6	.	.	TRBJ2-3	14	CASSLRTAAYTQYF	TGTGCCAGCAGCTTGAGGACAGCAGCTTATACGCAGTATTTT
TRBV4-1	once	TRBD2	TRBJ2-7	15	CASSQEVGGYGKQYF	TGCGCCAGCAGCCAAGAGGTCGGGGGGTATGGAAAGCAGTACTTC